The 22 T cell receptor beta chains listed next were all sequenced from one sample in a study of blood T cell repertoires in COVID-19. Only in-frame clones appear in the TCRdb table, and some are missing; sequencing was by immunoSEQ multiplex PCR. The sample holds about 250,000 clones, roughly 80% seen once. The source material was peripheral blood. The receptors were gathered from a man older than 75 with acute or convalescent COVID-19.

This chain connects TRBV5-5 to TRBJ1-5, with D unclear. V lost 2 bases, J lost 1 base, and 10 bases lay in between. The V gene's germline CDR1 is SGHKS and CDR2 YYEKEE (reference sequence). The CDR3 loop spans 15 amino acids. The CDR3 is CASSLEPRSNQPQHF. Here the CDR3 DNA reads TGTGCCAGCAGCTTAGAACCTAGGAGCAATCAGCCCCAGCATTTT.

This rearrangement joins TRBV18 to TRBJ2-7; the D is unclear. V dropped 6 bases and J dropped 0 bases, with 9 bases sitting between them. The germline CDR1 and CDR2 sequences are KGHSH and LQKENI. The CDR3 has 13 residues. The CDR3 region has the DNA TGTGCCAGCTCCCAGGCCGGCTCCTACGAGCAGTACTTC. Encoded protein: CASSQAGSYEQYF.

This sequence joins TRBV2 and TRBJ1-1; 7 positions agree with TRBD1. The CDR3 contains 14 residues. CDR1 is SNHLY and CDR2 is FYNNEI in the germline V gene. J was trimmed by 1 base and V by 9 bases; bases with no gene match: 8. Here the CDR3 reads CARSTWTGNTEAFF. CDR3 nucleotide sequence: TGTGCCAGATCGACTTGGACAGGGAACACTGAAGCTTTCTTT.

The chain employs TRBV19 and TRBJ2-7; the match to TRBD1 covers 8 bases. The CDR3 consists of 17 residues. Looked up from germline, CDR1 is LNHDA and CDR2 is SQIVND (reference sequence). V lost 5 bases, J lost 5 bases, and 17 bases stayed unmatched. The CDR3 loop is CASSSRSGQGAKNEQYF. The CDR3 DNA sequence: TGTGCCAGTAGTTCCAGGTCAGGCCAGGGGGCAAAAAACGAGCAGTACTTC.

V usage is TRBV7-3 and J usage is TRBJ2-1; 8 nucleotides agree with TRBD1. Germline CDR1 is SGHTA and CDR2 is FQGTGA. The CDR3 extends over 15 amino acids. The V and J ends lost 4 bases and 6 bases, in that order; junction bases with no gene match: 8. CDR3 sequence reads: CASSSPGQGLNEQFF. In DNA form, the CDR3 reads TGTGCCAGCAGCTCTCCTGGACAGGGCCTCAATGAGCAGTTCTTC.

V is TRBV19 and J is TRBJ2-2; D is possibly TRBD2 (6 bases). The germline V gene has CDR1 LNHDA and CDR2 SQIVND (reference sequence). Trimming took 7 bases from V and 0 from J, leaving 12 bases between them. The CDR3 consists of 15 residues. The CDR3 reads CASKGGAANTGELFF. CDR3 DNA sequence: TGTGCCAGTAAAGGAGGGGCCGCGAACACCGGGGAGCTGTTTTTT.

The DNA for the CDR3 is TGCGCCAGCAGGTCTGGAGCGGGGGGCGCCTCCAATGAGCAGTTCTTC. Translated, it gives CASRSGAGGASNEQFF. The J gene is TRBJ2-1, the V gene TRBV5-1, with TRBD2 matching 9 bases. The CDR3 contains 16 residues. Looked up from germline, CDR1 is SGHRS and CDR2 is YFSETQ. The V and J ends lost 5 bases and 6 bases, in that order; junction bases with no gene match: 12. The entire variable domain, with the rest obtained from reference TRBV5-1 and TRBJ2-1, is as follows: KAGVTQTPRYLIKTRGQQVTLSCSPISGHRSVSWYQQTPGQGLQFLFEYFSETQRNKGNFPGRFSGRQFSNSRSEMNVSTLELGDSALYLCASRSGAGGASNEQFFGPGTRLTVL.

The chain's CDR3 is CASSATSADTQYF. DNA for the CDR3: TGCGCCAGCAGCGCCACTTCCGCAGATACGCAGTATTTT. The chain carries TRBV5-1 and TRBJ2-3; no clear D. V gave up 4 bases and J gave up 4 bases, with 10 bases separating them. CDR3 length: 13 amino acids. CDR1 is SGHRS, CDR2 YFSETQ, per germline.

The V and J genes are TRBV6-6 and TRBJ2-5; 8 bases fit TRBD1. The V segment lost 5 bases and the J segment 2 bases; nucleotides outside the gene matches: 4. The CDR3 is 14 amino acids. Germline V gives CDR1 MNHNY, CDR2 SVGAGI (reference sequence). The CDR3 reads CASSPWTGQETQYF. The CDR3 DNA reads TGTGCCAGCAGTCCCTGGACAGGGCAAGAGACCCAGTACTTC.

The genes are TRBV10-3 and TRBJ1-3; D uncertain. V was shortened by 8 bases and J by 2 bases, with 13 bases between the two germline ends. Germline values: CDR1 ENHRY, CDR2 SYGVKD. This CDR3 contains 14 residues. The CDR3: CAIAEGIAGNTIYF. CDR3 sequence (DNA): TGTGCCATCGCAGAGGGAATCGCTGGAAACACCATATATTTT.

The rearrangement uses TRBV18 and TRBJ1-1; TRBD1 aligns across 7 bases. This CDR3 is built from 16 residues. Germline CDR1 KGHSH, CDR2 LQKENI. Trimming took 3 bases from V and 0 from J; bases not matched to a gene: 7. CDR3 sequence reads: CASSPPTDRLNTEAFF. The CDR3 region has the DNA TGTGCCAGCTCACCCCCGACGGACAGGCTGAACACTGAAGCTTTCTTT. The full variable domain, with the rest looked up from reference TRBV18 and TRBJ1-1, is NAGVMQNPRHLVRRRGQEARLRCSPMKGHSHVYWYRQLPEEGLKFMVYLQKENIIDESGMPKERFSAEFPKEGPSILRIQQVVRGDSAAYFCASSPPTDRLNTEAFFGQGTRLTVV.

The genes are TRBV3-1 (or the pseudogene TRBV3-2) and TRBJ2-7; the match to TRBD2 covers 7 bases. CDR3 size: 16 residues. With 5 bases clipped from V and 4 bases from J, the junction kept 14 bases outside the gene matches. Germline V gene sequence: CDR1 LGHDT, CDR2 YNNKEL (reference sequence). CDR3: CASSRLLGGPGYEQYF. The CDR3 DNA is TGTGCCAGCAGCAGGCTTCTGGGAGGGCCGGGGTACGAGCAGTACTTC.

The CDR3 nucleotides are TGTGCCAGCAGCTTCCGGACAGGGGAAACCTACGAGCAGTACTTC. This translates into CASSFRTGETYEQYF. This chain joins TRBV11-2 and TRBJ2-7, with 9 bases identical to TRBD1. Per the germline V gene, CDR1 is SGHAT and CDR2 is FQNNGV. The CDR3 sequence is 15 residues long. V lost 3 bases, J lost 2 bases, and 5 bases stayed unmatched.

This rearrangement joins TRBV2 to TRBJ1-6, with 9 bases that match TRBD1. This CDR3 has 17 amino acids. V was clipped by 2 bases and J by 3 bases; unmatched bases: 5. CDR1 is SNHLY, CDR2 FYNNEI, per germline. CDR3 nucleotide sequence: TGTGCCAGCAGTGAAAAGAGGACAGGGGACTATAATTCACCCCTCCACTTT. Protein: CASSEKRTGDYNSPLHF. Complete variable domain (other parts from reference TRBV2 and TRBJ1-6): EPEVTQTPSHQVTQMGQEVILRCVPISNHLYFYWYRQILGQKVEFLVSFYNNEISEKSEIFDDQFSVERPDGSNFTLKIRSTKLEDSAMYFCASSEKRTGDYNSPLHFGNGTRLTVT.

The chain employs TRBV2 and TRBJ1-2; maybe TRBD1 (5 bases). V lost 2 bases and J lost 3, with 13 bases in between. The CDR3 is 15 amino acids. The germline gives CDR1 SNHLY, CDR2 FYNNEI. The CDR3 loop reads CASSENSWGDYGYTF. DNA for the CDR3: TGTGCCAGCAGTGAAAATTCTTGGGGGGACTATGGCTACACCTTC.

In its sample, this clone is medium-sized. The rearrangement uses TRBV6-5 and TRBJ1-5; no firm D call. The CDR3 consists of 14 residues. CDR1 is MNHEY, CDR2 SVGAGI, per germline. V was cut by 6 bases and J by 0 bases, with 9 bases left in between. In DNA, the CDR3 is TGTGCCAGCAGACGCAGAAATAGCAATCAGCCCCAGCATTTT. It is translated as CASRRRNSNQPQHF.

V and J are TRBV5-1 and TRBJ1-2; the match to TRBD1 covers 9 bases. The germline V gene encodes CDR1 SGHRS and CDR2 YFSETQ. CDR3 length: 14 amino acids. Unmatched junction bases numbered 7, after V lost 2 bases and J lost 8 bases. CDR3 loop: CASSFAGQGGGYTF. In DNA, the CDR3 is TGCGCCAGCAGCTTTGCGGGACAGGGCGGAGGCTACACCTTC. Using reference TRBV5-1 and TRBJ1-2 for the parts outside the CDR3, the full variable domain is KAGVTQTPRYLIKTRGQQVTLSCSPISGHRSVSWYQQTPGQGLQFLFEYFSETQRNKGNFPGRFSGRQFSNSRSEMNVSTLELGDSALYLCASSFAGQGGGYTFGSGTRLTVV.

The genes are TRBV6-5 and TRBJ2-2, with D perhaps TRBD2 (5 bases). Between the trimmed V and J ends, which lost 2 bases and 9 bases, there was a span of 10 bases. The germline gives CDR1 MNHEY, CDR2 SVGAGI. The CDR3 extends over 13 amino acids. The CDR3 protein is CASSYSGLRELFF. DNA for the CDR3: TGTGCCAGCAGTTACAGTGGACTGAGGGAGCTGTTTTTT.

The CDR3 DNA follows: TGTGCCAGCAGCCCTACGACAGGTTCCTACGAGCAGTACTTC. It is translated as CASSPTTGSYEQYF. The V and J genes are TRBV11-2 and TRBJ2-7; tentative D call: TRBD1 (6 bases). Germline-derived CDR1 and CDR2 are SGHAT and FQNNGV. Between the trimmed V and J ends, which lost 5 bases and 1 base, there was a span of 12 bases. CDR3 length: 14 amino acids.

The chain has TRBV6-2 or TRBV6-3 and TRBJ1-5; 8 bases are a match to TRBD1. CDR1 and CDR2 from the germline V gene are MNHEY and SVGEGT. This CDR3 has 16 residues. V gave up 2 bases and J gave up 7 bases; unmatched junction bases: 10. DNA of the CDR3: TGTGCCAGCAGTTACCCTCTGGACAGGGTAGGGCAGCCCCAGCATTTT. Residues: CASSYPLDRVGQPQHF.

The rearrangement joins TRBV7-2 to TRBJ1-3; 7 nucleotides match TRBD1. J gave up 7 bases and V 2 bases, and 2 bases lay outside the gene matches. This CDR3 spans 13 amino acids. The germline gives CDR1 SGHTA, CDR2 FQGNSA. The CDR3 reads CASSLKGANTIYF. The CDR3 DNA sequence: TGTGCCAGCAGCTTAAAGGGGGCTAACACCATATATTTT.

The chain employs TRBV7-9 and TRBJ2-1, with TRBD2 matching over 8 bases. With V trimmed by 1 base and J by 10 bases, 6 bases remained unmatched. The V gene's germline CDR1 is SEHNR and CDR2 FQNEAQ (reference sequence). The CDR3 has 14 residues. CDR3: CASSLVGTSQEQFF. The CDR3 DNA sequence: TGTGCCAGCAGCTTAGTGGGGACTAGTCAGGAGCAGTTCTTC.